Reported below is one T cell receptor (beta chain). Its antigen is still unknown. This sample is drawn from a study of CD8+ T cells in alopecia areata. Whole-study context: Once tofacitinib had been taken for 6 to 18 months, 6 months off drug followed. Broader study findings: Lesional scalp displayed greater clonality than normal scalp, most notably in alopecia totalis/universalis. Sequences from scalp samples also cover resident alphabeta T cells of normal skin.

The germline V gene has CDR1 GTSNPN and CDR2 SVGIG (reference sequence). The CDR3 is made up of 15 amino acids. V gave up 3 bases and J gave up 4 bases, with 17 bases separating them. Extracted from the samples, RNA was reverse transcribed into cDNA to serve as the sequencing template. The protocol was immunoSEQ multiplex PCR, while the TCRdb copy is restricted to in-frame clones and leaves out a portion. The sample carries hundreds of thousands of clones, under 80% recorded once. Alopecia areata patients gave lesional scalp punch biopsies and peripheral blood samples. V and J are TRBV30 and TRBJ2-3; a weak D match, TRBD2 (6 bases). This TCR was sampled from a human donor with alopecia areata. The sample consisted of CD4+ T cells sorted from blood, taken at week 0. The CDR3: CAWSGRGVSSDTQYF. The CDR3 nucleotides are TGTGCCTGGAGCGGGAGAGGGGTTAGCTCAGATACGCAGTATTTT.